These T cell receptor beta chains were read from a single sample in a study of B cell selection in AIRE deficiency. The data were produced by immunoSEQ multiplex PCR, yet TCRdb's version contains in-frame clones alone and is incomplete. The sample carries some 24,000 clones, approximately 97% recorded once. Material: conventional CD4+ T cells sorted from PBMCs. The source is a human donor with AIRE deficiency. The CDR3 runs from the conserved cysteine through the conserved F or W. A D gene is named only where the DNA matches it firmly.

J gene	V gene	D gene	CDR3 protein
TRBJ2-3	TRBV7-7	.	CASSLGGLAEDTQYF
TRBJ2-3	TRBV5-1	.	CASSLDSTTTDTQYF
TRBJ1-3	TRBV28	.	CASSLPRLLSGNTIYF
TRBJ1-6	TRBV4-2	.	CASSQDLGGGIGSPLHF
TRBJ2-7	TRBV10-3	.	CAISELGEQYF
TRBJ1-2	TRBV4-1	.	CASSRGPGGSYGYTF
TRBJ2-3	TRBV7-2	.	CASSFNSSPTDTQYF
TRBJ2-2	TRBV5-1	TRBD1	CASSFDRVKGELFF
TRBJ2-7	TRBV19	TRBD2	CASSMASGPYEQYF
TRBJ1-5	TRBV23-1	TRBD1	CASSQVSWTGFYDWHQPQHF
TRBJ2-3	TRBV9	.	CASSVDSDTQYF
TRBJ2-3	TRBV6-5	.	CASRIGVGGDTQYF
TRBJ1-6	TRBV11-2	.	CASSFALQGRDSPLHF
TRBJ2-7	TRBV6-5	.	CASSYVPFSYEQYF
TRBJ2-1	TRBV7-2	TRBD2	CASSSQAGGRLAAYNEQFF
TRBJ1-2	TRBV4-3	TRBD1	CASSQAQGDYGYTF
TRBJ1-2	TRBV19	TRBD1	CASSAGTATFYGYTF